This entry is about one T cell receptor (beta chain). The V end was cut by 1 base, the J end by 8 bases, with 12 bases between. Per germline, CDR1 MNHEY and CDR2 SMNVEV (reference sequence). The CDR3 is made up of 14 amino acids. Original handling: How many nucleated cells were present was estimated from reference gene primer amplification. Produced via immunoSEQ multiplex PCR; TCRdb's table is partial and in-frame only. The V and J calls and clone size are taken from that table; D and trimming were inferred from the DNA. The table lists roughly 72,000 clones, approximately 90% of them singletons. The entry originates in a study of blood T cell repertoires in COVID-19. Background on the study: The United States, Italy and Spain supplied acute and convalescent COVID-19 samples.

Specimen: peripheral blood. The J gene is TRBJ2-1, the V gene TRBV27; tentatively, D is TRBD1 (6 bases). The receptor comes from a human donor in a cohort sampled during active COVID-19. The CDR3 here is CASSLFSGVDEQFF. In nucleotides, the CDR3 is TGTGCCAGCAGTTTATTTTCAGGGGTGGATGAGCAGTTCTTC.